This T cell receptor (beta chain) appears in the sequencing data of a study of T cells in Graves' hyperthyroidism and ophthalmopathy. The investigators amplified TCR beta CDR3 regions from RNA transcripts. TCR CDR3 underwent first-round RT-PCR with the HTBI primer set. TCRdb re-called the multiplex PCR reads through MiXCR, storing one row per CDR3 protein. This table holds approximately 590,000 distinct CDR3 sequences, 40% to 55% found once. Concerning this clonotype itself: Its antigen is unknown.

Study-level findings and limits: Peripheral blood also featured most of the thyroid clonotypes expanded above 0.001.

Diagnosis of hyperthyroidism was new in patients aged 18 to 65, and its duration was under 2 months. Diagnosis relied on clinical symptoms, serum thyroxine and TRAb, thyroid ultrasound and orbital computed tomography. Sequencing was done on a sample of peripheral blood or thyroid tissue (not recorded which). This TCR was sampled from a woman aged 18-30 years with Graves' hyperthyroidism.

CDR3 residues: CAISPGTGGSGTEAFF. CDR3 DNA sequence: TGTGCCATCAGCCCCGGGACAGGGGGCTCAGGCACTGAAGCTTTCTTT. The chain has TRBV10-3 and TRBJ1-1; 12 nucleotides agree with TRBD1. CDR1 is ENHRY, CDR2 SYGVKD, per germline. Germline trimming cut 6 bases from V and 4 bases from J; bases unmatched to any gene: 9. The CDR3 spans 16 residues.